This record looks at one T cell receptor beta chain sequence and its context. This record comes from a study of blood T cell repertoires in COVID-19. Across the whole study: The samples span acute and convalescent COVID-19 from the United States, Italy and Spain. T cells, B-cell-depleted T cells, or PBMCs supplied cDNA or gDNA.

In the original workflow: The authors estimated nucleated cell counts from reference gene primer amplification. TCRdb's copy holds only in-frame clones and misses some; the assay was immunoSEQ multiplex PCR. The V and J calls and clone size were taken over from that table, and D and trimming were inferred from the DNA. The table has roughly 180,000 clones, roughly 81% seen once; the top ten hold around 5.4%. Followed longitudinally, the Seattle patients had been enrolled during active infection. The CDR3 spans 16 residues. CDR1 and CDR2 from the germline V gene are KGHDR and SFDVKD. V was clipped by 4 bases and J by 0 bases, with 15 bases between them.

Sequencing was performed on peripheral blood. This TCR was sampled from a woman between 45 and 65 years old with COVID-19, enrolled during active disease. This chain uses TRBV24-1 with TRBJ2-7; D is unresolved. This chain's CDR3 is CATSDASQSPSYEQYF. In DNA, the CDR3 is TGTGCCACCAGTGACGCGTCCCAAAGTCCCTCCTACGAGCAGTACTTC.